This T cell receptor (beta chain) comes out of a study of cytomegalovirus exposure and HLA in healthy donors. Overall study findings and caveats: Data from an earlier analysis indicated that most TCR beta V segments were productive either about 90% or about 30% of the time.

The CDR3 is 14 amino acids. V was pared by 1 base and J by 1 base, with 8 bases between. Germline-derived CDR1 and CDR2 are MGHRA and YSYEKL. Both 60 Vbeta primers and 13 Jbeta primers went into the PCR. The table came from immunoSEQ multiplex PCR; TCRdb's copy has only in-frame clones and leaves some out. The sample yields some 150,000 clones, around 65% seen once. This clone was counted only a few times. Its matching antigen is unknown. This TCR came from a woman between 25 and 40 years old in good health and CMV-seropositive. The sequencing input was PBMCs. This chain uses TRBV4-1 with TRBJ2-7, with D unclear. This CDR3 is CASSQGPGSYEQYF. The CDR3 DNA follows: TGCGCCAGCAGCCAAGGCCCCGGGTCCTACGAGCAGTACTTC.